This is a list of T cell receptor beta chains from one sample in a study of T-cell memory formation after mild COVID-19. TCRdb re-called the 5' RACE reads through MiXCR, storing one row per CDR3 protein. The sample contains roughly 80,000 distinct CDR3 sequences, over 11% of which appear only once. Sequenced input: PBMCs or a T cell subset sorted from them (not recorded which). The receptors originated from an adult woman who had mild COVID-19 (a few samples of this study predate the infection). Cell type and time point are not known. Both conserved end residues are part of each CDR3. A D gene is named only where the DNA matches it firmly. Clone size, where shown, is once, few, many, or a class for clones that have expanded.

j_call: TRBJ2-2
v_call: TRBV9
d_call: -
clone_size: few
cdr3_aa: CASSALRDTGELFF
cdr3_nt: TGTGCCAGCAGCGCCCTAAGGGACACCGGGGAGCTGTTTTTT

j_call: TRBJ1-2
v_call: TRBV5-5
d_call: -
clone_size: few
cdr3_aa: CASSLASAATSFYGYTF
cdr3_nt: TGTGCCAGCAGCTTAGCGTCGGCAGCTACCTCTTTCTATGGCTACACCTTC

j_call: TRBJ2-7
v_call: TRBV28
d_call: -
clone_size: once
cdr3_aa: CASNRDGSSYEQYF
cdr3_nt: TGTGCCAGCAACCGGGACGGTAGCTCCTACGAGCAGTACTTC

j_call: TRBJ2-7
v_call: TRBV5-1
d_call: TRBD1
clone_size: -
cdr3_aa: CASSYRQGDYEQYF
cdr3_nt: TGCGCCAGCAGCTACCGACAGGGGGATTACGAGCAGTACTTC

j_call: TRBJ2-7
v_call: TRBV4-3
d_call: -
clone_size: few
cdr3_aa: CASSPLNGFYEQYF
cdr3_nt: TGCGCCAGCAGCCCCCTGAACGGGTTCTACGAGCAGTACTTC

j_call: TRBJ2-5
v_call: TRBV24-1
d_call: -
clone_size: few
cdr3_aa: CATSRALQETQYF
cdr3_nt: TGTGCCACCTCTCGGGCCCTTCAAGAGACCCAGTACTTC

j_call: TRBJ2-7
v_call: TRBV5-1
d_call: -
clone_size: -
cdr3_aa: CASSLEPSSYEQYF
cdr3_nt: TGCGCCAGCAGCTTGGAGCCATCGTCATACGAGCAGTACTTC

j_call: TRBJ2-7
v_call: TRBV29-1
d_call: -
clone_size: -
cdr3_aa: CSVEVGTGNEQYF
cdr3_nt: TGCAGCGTTGAAGTGGGAACGGGAAACGAGCAGTACTTC

j_call: TRBJ2-5
v_call: TRBV7-9
d_call: TRBD2
clone_size: few
cdr3_aa: CASSVGTSSPETQYF
cdr3_nt: TGTGCCAGCAGCGTCGGGACTAGCTCCCCGGAGACCCAGTACTTC

j_call: TRBJ1-2
v_call: TRBV4-1
d_call: -
clone_size: -
cdr3_aa: CASSQDASTNYGYTF
cdr3_nt: TGCGCCAGCAGCCAAGATGCAAGTACTAACTATGGCTACACCTTC

j_call: TRBJ2-2
v_call: TRBV27
d_call: TRBD2
clone_size: -
cdr3_aa: CASSYNLGLAENTGELFF
cdr3_nt: TGTGCCAGCAGTTATAACCTCGGGCTAGCGGAGAACACCGGGGAGCTGTTTTTT

j_call: TRBJ1-3
v_call: TRBV30
d_call: TRBD1
clone_size: few
cdr3_aa: CAVQQGTSGNTIYF
cdr3_nt: TGTGCCGTACAACAGGGGACCTCTGGAAACACCATATATTTT

j_call: TRBJ2-3
v_call: TRBV5-6
d_call: TRBD1
clone_size: -
cdr3_aa: CASSPLGQGTDDTQYF
cdr3_nt: TGTGCCAGCAGCCCCCTCGGACAGGGGACAGACGATACGCAGTATTTT

j_call: TRBJ2-7
v_call: TRBV2
d_call: -
clone_size: few
cdr3_aa: CASGDGVSYEQYF
cdr3_nt: TGTGCCAGCGGGGACGGCGTTTCCTACGAGCAGTACTTC

j_call: TRBJ1-1
v_call: TRBV29-1
d_call: TRBD1
clone_size: few
cdr3_aa: CSVEGGTVAEAFF
cdr3_nt: TGCAGCGTTGAAGGGGGGACAGTGGCTGAAGCTTTCTTT

j_call: TRBJ2-1
v_call: TRBV19
d_call: -
clone_size: -
cdr3_aa: CASSRWDQGGNEQFF
cdr3_nt: TGTGCCAGTAGTAGGTGGGACCAGGGAGGTAATGAGCAGTTCTTC

j_call: TRBJ1-2
v_call: TRBV13
d_call: -
clone_size: few
cdr3_aa: CASSGVMVGDYGYTF
cdr3_nt: TGTGCCAGCAGCGGGGTGATGGTGGGGGACTATGGCTACACCTTC

j_call: TRBJ1-2
v_call: TRBV15
d_call: -
clone_size: -
cdr3_aa: CATSRGHREGDYGYTF
cdr3_nt: TGTGCCACCAGCAGAGGGCACAGGGAAGGTGACTATGGCTACACCTTC

j_call: TRBJ1-1
v_call: TRBV5-1
d_call: -
clone_size: -
cdr3_aa: CASNVGQFTGNTEAFF
cdr3_nt: TGCGCCAGTAACGTCGGACAGTTCACGGGGAACACTGAAGCTTTCTTT

j_call: TRBJ2-3
v_call: TRBV3-1
d_call: TRBD2
clone_size: few
cdr3_aa: CASSPSGGRVTDTQYF
cdr3_nt: TGTGCCAGCAGCCCCAGTGGCGGGAGGGTCACAGATACGCAGTATTTT

j_call: TRBJ2-5
v_call: TRBV13
d_call: -
clone_size: -
cdr3_aa: CASSFRAGTYQETQYF
cdr3_nt: TGTGCCAGCAGCTTTAGGGCAGGGACGTACCAAGAGACCCAGTACTTC

j_call: TRBJ2-1
v_call: TRBV27
d_call: TRBD1
clone_size: many
cdr3_aa: CASSWTGGSLILNEQFF
cdr3_nt: TGTGCCAGCAGTTGGACAGGGGGGTCCCTTATTCTCAATGAGCAGTTCTTC

j_call: TRBJ2-3
v_call: TRBV12-3/TRBV12-4
d_call: -
clone_size: few
cdr3_aa: CASSLGGMTDTQYF
cdr3_nt: TGTGCCAGCAGTTTAGGGGGTATGACAGATACGCAGTATTTT

j_call: TRBJ2-5
v_call: TRBV2
d_call: -
clone_size: few
cdr3_aa: CASSGSALGETQYF
cdr3_nt: TGTGCCAGCAGTGGGTCGGCCTTAGGGGAGACCCAGTACTTC

j_call: TRBJ2-5
v_call: TRBV12-3/TRBV12-4
d_call: -
clone_size: few
cdr3_aa: CASSPEGLETQYF
cdr3_nt: TGTGCCAGCAGTCCCGAGGGCTTAGAGACCCAGTACTTC

j_call: TRBJ2-6
v_call: TRBV5-1
d_call: -
clone_size: -
cdr3_aa: CASSVKGGGGANVLTF
cdr3_nt: TGCGCCAGCAGCGTAAAGGGGGGCGGTGGGGCCAACGTCCTGACTTTC

j_call: TRBJ2-7
v_call: TRBV30
d_call: -
clone_size: -
cdr3_aa: CAWRKKGYEQYF
cdr3_nt: TGTGCCTGGAGGAAGAAGGGGTACGAGCAGTACTTC

j_call: TRBJ2-1
v_call: TRBV6-2/TRBV6-3
d_call: -
clone_size: many
cdr3_aa: CASSYLLAPLGVSYNEQFF
cdr3_nt: TGTGCCAGCAGTTACCTACTAGCACCCTTGGGGGTTTCCTACAATGAGCAGTTCTTC

j_call: TRBJ2-3
v_call: TRBV6-2/TRBV6-3
d_call: -
clone_size: -
cdr3_aa: CASSSPGLTDTQYF
cdr3_nt: TGTGCCAGCAGCTCTCCGGGGCTCACAGATACGCAGTATTTT

j_call: TRBJ1-2
v_call: TRBV5-6
d_call: -
clone_size: few
cdr3_aa: CASSLGPEANYGYTF
cdr3_nt: TGTGCCAGCAGCTTGGGCCCGGAAGCTAACTATGGCTACACCTTC

j_call: TRBJ2-2
v_call: TRBV28
d_call: TRBD1
clone_size: -
cdr3_aa: CASTTGTANTGELFF
cdr3_nt: TGTGCCAGCACCACCGGGACAGCGAACACCGGGGAGCTGTTTTTT

j_call: TRBJ1-1
v_call: TRBV30
d_call: -
clone_size: -
cdr3_aa: CAWSVAAVNTEAFF
cdr3_nt: TGTGCCTGGAGTGTGGCAGCGGTGAACACTGAAGCTTTCTTT

j_call: TRBJ2-2
v_call: TRBV6-2/TRBV6-3
d_call: -
clone_size: -
cdr3_aa: CASSYTVRAVTNTGELFF
cdr3_nt: TGTGCCAGCAGTTATACGGTTAGAGCGGTAACGAACACCGGGGAGCTGTTTTTT

j_call: TRBJ2-3
v_call: TRBV10-3
d_call: -
clone_size: -
cdr3_aa: CAISEFKSDTQYF
cdr3_nt: TGTGCCATCAGTGAGTTCAAGTCAGATACGCAGTATTTT

j_call: TRBJ1-2
v_call: TRBV29-1
d_call: TRBD1
clone_size: -
cdr3_aa: CSVDQGAHYGYTF
cdr3_nt: TGCAGCGTGGATCAGGGGGCCCACTATGGCTACACCTTC

j_call: TRBJ2-1
v_call: TRBV20-1
d_call: TRBD2
clone_size: -
cdr3_aa: CSGLAEAYNEQFF
cdr3_nt: TGCAGTGGGCTAGCGGAAGCTTACAATGAGCAGTTCTTC

j_call: TRBJ2-1
v_call: TRBV3-1
d_call: TRBD1
clone_size: many
cdr3_aa: CASSQARTGGTEQFF
cdr3_nt: TGTGCCAGCAGCCAAGCCAGGACAGGGGGAACGGAGCAGTTCTTC

j_call: TRBJ1-1
v_call: TRBV9
d_call: TRBD1
clone_size: few
cdr3_aa: CASSTGVMNTEAFF
cdr3_nt: TGTGCCAGCAGCACAGGGGTAATGAACACTGAAGCTTTCTTT

j_call: TRBJ2-7
v_call: TRBV5-1
d_call: TRBD1
clone_size: -
cdr3_aa: CASSVVGGQGNEQYF
cdr3_nt: TGCGCCAGCAGCGTGGTAGGGGGACAGGGCAACGAGCAGTACTTC

j_call: TRBJ2-5
v_call: TRBV5-1
d_call: TRBD2
clone_size: -
cdr3_aa: CASSPTWTSGETQYF
cdr3_nt: TGCGCCAGCAGCCCCACTTGGACTAGCGGAGAGACCCAGTACTTC

j_call: TRBJ2-3
v_call: TRBV27
d_call: -
clone_size: few
cdr3_aa: CASSLLGGSGDTQYF
cdr3_nt: TGTGCCAGCAGTTTATTGGGGGGCTCCGGAGATACGCAGTATTTT

j_call: TRBJ1-6
v_call: TRBV7-6
d_call: -
clone_size: -
cdr3_aa: CASSLGQARTVDSAPLHF
cdr3_nt: TGTGCCAGCAGCTTAGGACAGGCTCGGACGGTCGATTCGGCACCCCTCCACTTT

j_call: TRBJ2-7
v_call: TRBV7-9
d_call: TRBD1
clone_size: -
cdr3_aa: CASSPPGQGAHEQYF
cdr3_nt: TGTGCCAGCAGCCCCCCGGGACAGGGGGCACACGAGCAGTACTTC

j_call: TRBJ1-6
v_call: TRBV5-6
d_call: -
clone_size: few
cdr3_aa: CASTFVRSAYNSPLHF
cdr3_nt: TGTGCCAGCACCTTCGTCAGGTCGGCCTATAATTCACCCCTCCACTTT

j_call: TRBJ2-7
v_call: TRBV5-8
d_call: -
clone_size: -
cdr3_aa: CASSLGAEGYF
cdr3_nt: TGTGCCAGCAGCTTAGGGGCCGAAGGGTACTTC

j_call: TRBJ2-7
v_call: TRBV4-1
d_call: -
clone_size: -
cdr3_aa: CASSYRSSPTYEQYF
cdr3_nt: TGCGCCAGCAGTTACAGGTCCTCTCCCACCTACGAGCAGTACTTC

j_call: TRBJ1-1
v_call: TRBV6-5
d_call: TRBD1
clone_size: few
cdr3_aa: CASSSGGITEAFF
cdr3_nt: TGTGCCAGCAGTTCAGGGGGCATCACTGAAGCTTTCTTT

j_call: TRBJ2-5
v_call: TRBV24-1
d_call: TRBD1
clone_size: -
cdr3_aa: CATSEWTGNEETQYF
cdr3_nt: TGTGCCACCAGTGAATGGACAGGGAATGAGGAGACCCAGTACTTC

j_call: TRBJ2-1
v_call: TRBV12-3/TRBV12-4
d_call: TRBD2
clone_size: many
cdr3_aa: CASGTSLTDEQFF
cdr3_nt: TGTGCCAGCGGGACTAGCCTGACGGATGAGCAGTTCTTC

j_call: TRBJ2-1
v_call: TRBV7-3
d_call: TRBD2
clone_size: few
cdr3_aa: CASSIGLAGGYNEQFF
cdr3_nt: TGTGCCAGCAGCATCGGACTAGCGGGGGGATACAATGAGCAGTTCTTC

j_call: TRBJ2-7
v_call: TRBV7-8
d_call: -
clone_size: -
cdr3_aa: CAISRGAQRSYEQYF
cdr3_nt: TGTGCCATTTCGAGGGGGGCGCAGAGATCCTACGAGCAGTACTTC

j_call: TRBJ1-1
v_call: TRBV11-2
d_call: -
clone_size: -
cdr3_aa: CASSSTVGRNTEAFF
cdr3_nt: TGTGCCAGCAGCTCCACAGTCGGCAGGAACACTGAAGCTTTCTTT

j_call: TRBJ2-3
v_call: TRBV5-5
d_call: -
clone_size: -
cdr3_aa: CASSSAPTDTQYF
cdr3_nt: TGTGCCAGCAGCTCCGCCCCCACAGATACGCAGTATTTT

j_call: TRBJ2-7
v_call: TRBV19
d_call: -
clone_size: few
cdr3_aa: CASSIRPGSYEQYF
cdr3_nt: TGTGCCAGTAGTATACGGCCGGGGTCCTACGAGCAGTACTTC